This T cell receptor (beta chain) was observed in a study of vaccination and CD4 T cells after COVID-19. Turning to the study itself: Blood was drawn a median around 66 days post second dose, range 14 to 241. Overlapping SARS-CoV-2, HCoV-NL63, HCoV-OC43 and HCoV-229E spike peptides stimulated the cells. Cultures designated as controls were supplied with a CEFX pool, an HIV-1 Nef pool, or no peptide.

With the Oncomine TCR Beta short-read assay, DNA from cultured CD4+ T cells was sequenced. It was cultured CD4+ T cells from which genomic DNA was extracted. TCRdb processed the PCR reads anew with MiXCR; each CDR3 protein has one entry. Among under 20,000 distinct CDR3 sequences, 46% were seen once, and the ten largest hold around 3%. Indicated treatment: approximately 9-day PBMC culture with coronavirus spike peptide pools or control peptides (ViraFEST assay). This clonotype appeared once. Its antigen is still unknown. The length of the CDR3 is 11 residues. Germline V lookup: CDR1 GTSNPN, CDR2 SVGIG (reference sequence). Trimming cost V 8 bases and J 5 bases, with 12 bases left between them.

This TCR derives from a human donor who had recovered from COVID-19. The rearrangement links TRBV30 to TRBJ2-5; D is possibly TRBD1 or TRBD2 (5 bases each). This sample comprised CD4+ T cells from blood, cultured in vitro, obtained after SARS-CoV-2 vaccination. CDR3 DNA sequence: TGTGCCCGGGGCGGTTGGGAGACCCAGTACTTC. Translation: CARGGWETQYF.